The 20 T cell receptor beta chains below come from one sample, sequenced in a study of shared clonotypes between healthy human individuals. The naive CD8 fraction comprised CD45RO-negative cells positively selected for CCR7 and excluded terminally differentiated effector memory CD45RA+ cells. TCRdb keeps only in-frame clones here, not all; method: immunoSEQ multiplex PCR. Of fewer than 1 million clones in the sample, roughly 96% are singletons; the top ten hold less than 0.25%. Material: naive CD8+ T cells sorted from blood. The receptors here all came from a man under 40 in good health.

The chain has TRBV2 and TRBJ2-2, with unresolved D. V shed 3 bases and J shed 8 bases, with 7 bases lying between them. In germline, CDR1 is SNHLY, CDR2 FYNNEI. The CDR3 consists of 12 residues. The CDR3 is CASSDDPGELFF. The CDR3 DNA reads TGTGCCAGCAGTGACGACCCTGGGGAGCTGTTTTTT.

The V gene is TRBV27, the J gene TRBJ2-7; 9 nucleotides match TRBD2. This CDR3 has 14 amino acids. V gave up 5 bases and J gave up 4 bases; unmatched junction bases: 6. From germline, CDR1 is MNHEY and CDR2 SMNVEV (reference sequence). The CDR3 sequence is CASSPWREGYEQYF. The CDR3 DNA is TGTGCCAGCAGTCCTTGGCGGGAGGGGTACGAGCAGTACTTC.

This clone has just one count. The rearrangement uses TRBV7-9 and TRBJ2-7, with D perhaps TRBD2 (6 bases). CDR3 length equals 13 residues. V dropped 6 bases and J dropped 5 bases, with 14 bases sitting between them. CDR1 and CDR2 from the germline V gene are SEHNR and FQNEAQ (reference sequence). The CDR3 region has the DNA TGTGCCAGCAGTTCCCAGACTAGGGACGAGCAGTACTTC. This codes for CASSSQTRDEQYF.

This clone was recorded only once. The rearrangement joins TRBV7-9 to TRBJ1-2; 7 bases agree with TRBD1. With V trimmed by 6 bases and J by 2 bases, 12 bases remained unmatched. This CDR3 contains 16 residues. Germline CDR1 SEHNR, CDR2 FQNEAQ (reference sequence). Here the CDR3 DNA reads TGTGCCAGCAGGAACGATTGGGACAGCAGAAACTATGGCTACACCTTC. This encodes CASRNDWDSRNYGYTF.

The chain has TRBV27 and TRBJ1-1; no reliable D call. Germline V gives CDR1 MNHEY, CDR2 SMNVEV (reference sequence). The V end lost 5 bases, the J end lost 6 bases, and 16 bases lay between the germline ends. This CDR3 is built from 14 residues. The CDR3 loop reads CASSTTTLRAEAFF. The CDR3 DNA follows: TGTGCCAGCAGTACGACCACTTTAAGGGCTGAAGCTTTCTTT.

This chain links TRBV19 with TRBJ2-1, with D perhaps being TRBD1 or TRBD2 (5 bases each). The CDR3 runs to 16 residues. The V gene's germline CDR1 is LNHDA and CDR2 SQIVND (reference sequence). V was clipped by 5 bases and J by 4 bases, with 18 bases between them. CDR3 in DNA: TGTGCCAGTAGTGAAAGTGGGGGTAAGCCTTACAATGAGCAGTTCTTC. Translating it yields CASSESGGKPYNEQFF.

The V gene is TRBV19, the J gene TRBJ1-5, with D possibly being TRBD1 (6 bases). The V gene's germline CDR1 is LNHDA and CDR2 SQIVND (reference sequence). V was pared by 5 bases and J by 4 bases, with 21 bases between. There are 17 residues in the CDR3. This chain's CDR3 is CASSPRPEGVANQPQHF. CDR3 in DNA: TGTGCCAGTAGTCCTCGTCCGGAGGGGGTTGCAAATCAGCCCCAGCATTTT.

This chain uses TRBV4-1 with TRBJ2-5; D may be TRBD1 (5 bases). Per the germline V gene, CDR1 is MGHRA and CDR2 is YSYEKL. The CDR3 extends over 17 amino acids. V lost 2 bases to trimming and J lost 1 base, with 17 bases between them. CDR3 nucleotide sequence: TGCGCCAGCAGCCAACTTCCCTCGGACACGAGCCAAGAGACCCAGTACTTC. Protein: CASSQLPSDTSQETQYF.

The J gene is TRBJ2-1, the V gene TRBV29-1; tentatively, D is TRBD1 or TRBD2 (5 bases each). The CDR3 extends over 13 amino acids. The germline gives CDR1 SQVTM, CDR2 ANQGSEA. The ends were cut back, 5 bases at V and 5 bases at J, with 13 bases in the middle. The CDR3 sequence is CSVLGDSNNEQFF. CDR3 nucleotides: TGCAGCGTTCTGGGAGACAGTAACAATGAGCAGTTCTTC.

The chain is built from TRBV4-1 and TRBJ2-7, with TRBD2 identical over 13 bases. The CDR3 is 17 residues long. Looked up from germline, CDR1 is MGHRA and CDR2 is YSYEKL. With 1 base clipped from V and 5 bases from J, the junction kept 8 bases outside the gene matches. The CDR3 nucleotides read TGCGCCAGCAGCCAAGCCCCTCGGACTAGCGGGAGCCACGAGCAGTACTTC. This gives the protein CASSQAPRTSGSHEQYF.

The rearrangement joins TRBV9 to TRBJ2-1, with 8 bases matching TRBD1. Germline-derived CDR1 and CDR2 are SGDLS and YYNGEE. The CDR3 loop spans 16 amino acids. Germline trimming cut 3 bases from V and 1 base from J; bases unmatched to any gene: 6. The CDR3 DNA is TGTGCCAGCAGCGCGGCCGGGACAGGATCCTACAATGAGCAGTTCTTC. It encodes CASSAAGTGSYNEQFF.

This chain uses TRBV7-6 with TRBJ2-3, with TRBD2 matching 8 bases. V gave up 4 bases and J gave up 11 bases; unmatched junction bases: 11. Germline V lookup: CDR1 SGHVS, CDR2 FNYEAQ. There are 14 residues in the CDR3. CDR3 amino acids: CASSSLGGEWVQYF. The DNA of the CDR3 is TGTGCCAGCAGCTCCCTCGGGGGGGAGTGGGTGCAGTATTTT.

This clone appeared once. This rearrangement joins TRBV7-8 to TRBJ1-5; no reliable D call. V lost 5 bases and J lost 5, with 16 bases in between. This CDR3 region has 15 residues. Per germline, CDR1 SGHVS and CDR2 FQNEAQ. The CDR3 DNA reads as TGTGCCAGCAGCCCGGGGTGGGGTCGTTATCAGCCCCAGCATTTT. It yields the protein CASSPGWGRYQPQHF. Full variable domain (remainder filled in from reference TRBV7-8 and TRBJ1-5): GAGVSQSPRYKVAKRGQDVALRCDPISGHVSLFWYQQALGQGPEFLTYFQNEAQLDKSGLPSDRFFAERPEGSVSTLKIQRTQQEDSAVYLCASSPGWGRYQPQHFGDGTRLSIL.

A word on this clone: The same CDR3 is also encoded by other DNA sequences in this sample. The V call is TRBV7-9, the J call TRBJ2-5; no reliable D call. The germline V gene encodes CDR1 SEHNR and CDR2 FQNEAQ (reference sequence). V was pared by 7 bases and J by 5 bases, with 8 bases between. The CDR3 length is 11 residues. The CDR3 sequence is CASTLGETQYF. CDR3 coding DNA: TGTGCCAGCACCCTCGGGGAGACCCAGTACTTC. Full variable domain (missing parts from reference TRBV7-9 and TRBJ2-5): DTGVSQNPRHKITKRGQNVTFRCDPISEHNRLYWYRQTLGQGPEFLTYFQNEAQLEKSRLLSDRFSAERPKGSFSTLEIQRTEQGDSAMYLCASTLGETQYFGPGTRLLVL.

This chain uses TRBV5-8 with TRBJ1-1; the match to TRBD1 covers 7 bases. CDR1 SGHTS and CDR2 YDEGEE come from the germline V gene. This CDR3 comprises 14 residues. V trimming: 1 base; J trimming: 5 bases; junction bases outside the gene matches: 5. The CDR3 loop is CASSLRQGRTEAFF. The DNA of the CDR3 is TGTGCCAGCAGCTTGCGACAGGGACGGACTGAAGCTTTCTTT.

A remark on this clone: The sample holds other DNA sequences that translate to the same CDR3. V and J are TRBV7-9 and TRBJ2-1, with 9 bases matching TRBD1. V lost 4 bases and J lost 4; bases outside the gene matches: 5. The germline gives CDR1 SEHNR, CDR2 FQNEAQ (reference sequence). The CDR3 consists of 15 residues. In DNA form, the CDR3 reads TGTGCCAGCAGCTCGACTGGACAGGGGTACAATGAGCAGTTCTTC. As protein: CASSSTGQGYNEQFF.

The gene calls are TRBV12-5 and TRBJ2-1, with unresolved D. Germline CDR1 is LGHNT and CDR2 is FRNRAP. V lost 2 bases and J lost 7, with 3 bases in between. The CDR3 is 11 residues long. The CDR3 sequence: CASGLWNEQFF. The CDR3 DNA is TGTGCTAGTGGTTTGTGGAATGAGCAGTTCTTC. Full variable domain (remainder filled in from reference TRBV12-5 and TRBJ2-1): DARVTQTPRHKVTEMGQEVTMRCQPILGHNTVFWYRQTMMQGLELLAYFRNRAPLDDSGMPKDRFSAEMPDATLATLKIQPSEPRDSAVYFCASGLWNEQFFGPGTRLTVL.

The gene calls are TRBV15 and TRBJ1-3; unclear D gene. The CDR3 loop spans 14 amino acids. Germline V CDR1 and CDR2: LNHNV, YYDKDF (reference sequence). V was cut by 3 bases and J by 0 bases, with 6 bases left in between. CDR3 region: CATSSISSGNTIYF. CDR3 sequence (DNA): TGTGCCACCAGCAGCATTAGCTCTGGAAACACCATATATTTT. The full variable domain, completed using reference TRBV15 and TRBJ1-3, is DAMVIQNPRYQVTQFGKPVTLSCSQTLNHNVMYWYQQKSSQAPKLLFHYYDKDFNNEADTPDNFQSRRPNTSFCFLDIRSPGLGDTAMYLCATSSISSGNTIYFGEGSWLTVV.

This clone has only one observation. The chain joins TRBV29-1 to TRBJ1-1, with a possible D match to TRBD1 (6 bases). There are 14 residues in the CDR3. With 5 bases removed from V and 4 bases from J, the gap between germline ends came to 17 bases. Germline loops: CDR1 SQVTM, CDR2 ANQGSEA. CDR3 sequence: CSVFLGGLSTEAFF. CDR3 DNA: TGCAGCGTTTTCCTTGGGGGGCTGAGCACTGAAGCTTTCTTT.

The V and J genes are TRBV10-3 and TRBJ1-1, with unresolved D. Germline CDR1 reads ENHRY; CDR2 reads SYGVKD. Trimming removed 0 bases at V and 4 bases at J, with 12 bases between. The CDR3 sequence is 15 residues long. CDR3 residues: CAISESLGSVTEAFF. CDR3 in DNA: TGTGCCATCAGTGAGTCTCTAGGGAGTGTCACTGAAGCTTTCTTT.